This T cell receptor (beta chain) originates from a study of CD8 T cells in ankylosing spondylitis. Study-wide results and limits: Clones linked to the disease showed a CD8+ phenotype. They occurred at relatively low frequencies in peripheral blood. The clones that were linked to disease were reported to be significantly enriched in matched synovial fluid samples from ankylosing spondylitis patients. Some of these motif variants have turned up before, in reports on reactive arthritis synovial fluid and blood. Blood from ankylosing spondylitis patients appeared to carry a characteristic roughly 8-variant TCR beta motif.

Making the TCR beta libraries involved quantitative 5'-RACE with molecular barcodes. TCRdb re-called the 5' RACE reads with MiXCR, one entry per CDR3 protein. The sample consists of about 800,000 distinct CDR3 sequences, approximately 12% of them appearing once. This clonotype was picked up a small number of times. Its matching antigen is unknown. This CDR3 comprises 14 residues. CDR1 MNHEY and CDR2 SMNVEV come from the germline V gene (reference sequence). With V trimmed by 5 bases and J by 3 bases, 1 base remained unmatched. This clonotype was obtained from a male donor with ankylosing spondylitis. Material for sequencing was blood, either unsorted or a sorted T cell fraction (not recorded which). The genes are TRBV27 and TRBJ1-1; 12 bases fit TRBD1. CDR3 protein: CASSRDRGHTEAFF. The CDR3 nucleotides are TGTGCCAGCAGTCGGGACAGGGGGCACACTGAAGCTTTCTTT.